This TCR beta chain was recovered during a study of OX40 agonist ivuxolimab in advanced cancers. Study-wide background: Prior anti-PD-1, anti-PD-L1 or anti-CTLA-4 therapy was allowed; approximately 40% had some. General study points: Expanded clones were, on average, more numerous among CD8+ T cells than CD4+.

The data were produced by immunoSEQ multiplex PCR, yet TCRdb's version contains in-frame clones alone and is incomplete. The data hold 50,000 to 70,000 clones, with more than 80% observed a single time. As regards this clone: Its antigen is still unknown.

The TCR originated in an adult with an advanced solid tumor such as melanoma, head and neck, liver or kidney cancer. The source was CD4+ or CD8+ T cells sorted from blood, collected in a trial of the OX40 agonist ivuxolimab.

The DNA of the CDR3 is TGCAGCGGAACGCCGGGGGCCGGCACAGATACGCAGTATTTT. Encoded protein: CSGTPGAGTDTQYF. V is TRBV29-1 and J is TRBJ2-3; TRBD1 or TRBD2 may be the D gene (6 bases each). Germline CDR1 SQVTM, CDR2 ANQGSEA. The CDR3 covers 14 residues. The V end was cut by 7 bases, the J end by 1 base, with 15 bases between.